This entry concerns a single TCR beta chain. This clone was detected only a few times. Its specific antigen is unknown. One base away there is no much larger clone; base qualities are not given. The data are from a study of cytomegalovirus exposure and HLA in healthy donors (dated 2017 in TCRdb). About the full investigation: The 500 to 700 repertoires of the first cohort and the roughly 120 validation repertoires were produced on the same platform, according to a later analysis. In addition to the first cohort of 650 to 800 subjects, a separate validation cohort of some 120 different subjects was used. The aim of the study was to test whether cataloging public T cell receptors could identify signatures of past pathogen exposure. The study combined high-throughput TCR immunosequencing, statistical association of individual TCRs with disease status, and machine learning to predict cytomegalovirus infection status. What the research found in general, with its limitations: In a later analysis, TCRs clustered in the first cohort were found to also tend to co-occur in the roughly 120 validation repertoires, with about 94% of cluster scores above 0. The authors suggested that the approach could potentially be extended to other disease states and immunological phenotypes. Across donors, most TCR sequences were observed very rarely, whereas some public TCRs were present in many individuals. In the study, about 150 TCR beta chains were listed as associated with cytomegalovirus. In vitro tests confirmed that a few of the cytomegalovirus-associated TCR beta chains recognize cytomegalovirus antigens. The classifier was reported to diagnose cytomegalovirus status with high specificity and sensitivity in both the original and validation cohorts. The validation cohort had no HLA typing available for a later analysis, so co-occurrence within that cohort was assessed over all 120 repertoires.

The method behind the library was the immunoSEQ multiplex PCR assay. Concerning the study's data processing: A statistical classification framework was built for diagnosing cytomegalovirus status from the catalog of TCR beta chain sequences. Imported from immuneACCESS, the table was reduced by TCRdb to in-frame sequences with V and J called. These copies leave out some clones; in studies compared against another copy, an unresolved V gene accounts for under half, and the cause of the remainder is not known. V, J and clone size were drawn from that table, and D and trimming were deduced from the DNA. The sample has over 110,000 clones on record, around 87% of them singletons. The top ten constitute roughly 10% of the sample. The donors were included in the validation cohort of 120 subjects, a group kept apart from the roughly 700-subject first cohort. Sequencing input: PBMCs. This receptor was identified in a man younger than 35 in good health and CMV-seropositive.

The CDR3 region: CASSIRQAPYGYTF. The DNA reads TGTGCCAGTAGTATACGGCAGGCCCCCTATGGCTACACCTTC. Recombination connected TRBV19 to TRBJ1-2, with no D gene named confidently. The germline V gene (reference sequence) supplies CDR1 LNHDA and CDR2 SQIVND. V is reduced by 2 bases and J by 4 bases, leaving a spacing of 11 bases between them. Its CDR3 holds 14 amino acids, cysteine through phenylalanine. The DNA shown is the 42-base CDR3, in frame from base 1.